Following are 3 T cell receptor beta chains from one sample sequenced in a study of early T cells in non-severe SARS-CoV-2 infection. TCRdb passed the 5' RACE reads through MiXCR, listing each CDR3 protein once. The table shows more than 80,000 distinct CDR3 sequences, with around an eighth occurring only once. What was sequenced was whole blood. The receptor set was obtained from an adult who was a healthcare worker with PCR-confirmed SARS-CoV-2 infection or an uninfected control (not recorded which).

This clonotype has at least ten counts. The chain joins TRBV12-5 to TRBJ1-2; 8 bases are a match to TRBD1. The germline CDR1 and CDR2 sequences are LGHNT and FRNRAP. This CDR3 region has 13 residues. The V and J ends lost 3 bases and 8 bases, in that order; junction bases with no gene match: 5. The CDR3 loop is CASGFSGQEGYTF. Here the CDR3 DNA reads TGTGCTAGTGGTTTTTCGGGACAGGAGGGCTACACCTTC. The full variable domain, rest sourced from reference TRBV12-5 and TRBJ1-2, is DARVTQTPRHKVTEMGQEVTMRCQPILGHNTVFWYRQTMMQGLELLAYFRNRAPLDDSGMPKDRFSAEMPDATLATLKIQPSEPRDSAVYFCASGFSGQEGYTFGSGTRLTVV.

This clonotype was recorded a few times. This chain joins TRBV19 and TRBJ1-2; D is unresolved. The V gene's germline CDR1 is LNHDA and CDR2 SQIVND (reference sequence). V was clipped by 5 bases and J by 4 bases, with 17 bases between them. There are 15 residues in the CDR3. The CDR3 nucleotides are TGTGCCAGTAGTCGAACAGAAACAGACCTCTATGGCTACACCTTC. Translating it yields CASSRTETDLYGYTF.

The V call is TRBV20-1, the J call TRBJ2-7; 8 bases agree with TRBD1. Trimming took 4 bases from V and 3 from J; bases not matched to a gene: 2. The CDR3 covers 12 residues. Germline V gives CDR1 DFQATT, CDR2 SNEGSKA (reference sequence). The CDR3 loop reads CSATRGRYEQYF. The CDR3 DNA is TGCAGTGCTACCAGGGGGCGCTACGAGCAGTACTTC.